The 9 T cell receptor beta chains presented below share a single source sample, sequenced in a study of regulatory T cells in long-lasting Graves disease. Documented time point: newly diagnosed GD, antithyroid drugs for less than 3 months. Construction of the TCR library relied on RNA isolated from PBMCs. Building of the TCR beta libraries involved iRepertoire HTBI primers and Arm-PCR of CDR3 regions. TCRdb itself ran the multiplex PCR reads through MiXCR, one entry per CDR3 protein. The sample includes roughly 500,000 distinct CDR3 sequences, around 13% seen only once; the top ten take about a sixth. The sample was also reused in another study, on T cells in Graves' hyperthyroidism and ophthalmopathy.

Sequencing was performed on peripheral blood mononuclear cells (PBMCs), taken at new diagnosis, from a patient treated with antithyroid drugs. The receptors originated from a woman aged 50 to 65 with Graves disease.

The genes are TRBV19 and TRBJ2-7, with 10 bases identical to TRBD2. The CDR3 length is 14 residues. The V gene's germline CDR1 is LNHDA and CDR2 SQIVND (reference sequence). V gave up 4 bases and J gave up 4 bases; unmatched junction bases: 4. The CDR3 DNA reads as TGTGCCAGTAGTACTAGCGGGAGACGGTACGAGCAGTACTTC. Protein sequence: CASSTSGRRYEQYF.

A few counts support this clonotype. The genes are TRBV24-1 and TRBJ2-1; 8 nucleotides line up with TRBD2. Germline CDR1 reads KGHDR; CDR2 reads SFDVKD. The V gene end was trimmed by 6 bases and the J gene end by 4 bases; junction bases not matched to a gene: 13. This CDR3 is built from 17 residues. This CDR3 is CATSPSGAGALYNEQFF. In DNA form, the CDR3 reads TGTGCCACCAGTCCCTCGGGAGCGGGAGCTCTGTACAATGAGCAGTTCTTC.

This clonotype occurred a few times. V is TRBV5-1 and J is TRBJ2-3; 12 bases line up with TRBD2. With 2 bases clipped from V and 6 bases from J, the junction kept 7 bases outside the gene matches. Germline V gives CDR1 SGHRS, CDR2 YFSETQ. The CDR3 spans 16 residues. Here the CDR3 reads CASSFSLAGGLDTQYF. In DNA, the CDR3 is TGCGCCAGCAGCTTTTCTCTAGCGGGAGGGCTGGATACGCAGTATTTT.

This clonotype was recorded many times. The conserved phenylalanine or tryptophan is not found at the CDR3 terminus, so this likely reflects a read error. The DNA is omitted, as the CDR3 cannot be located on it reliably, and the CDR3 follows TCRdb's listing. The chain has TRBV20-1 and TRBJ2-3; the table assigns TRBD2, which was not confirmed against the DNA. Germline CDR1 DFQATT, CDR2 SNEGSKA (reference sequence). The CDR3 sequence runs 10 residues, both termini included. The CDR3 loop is CSAPGLAHLV.

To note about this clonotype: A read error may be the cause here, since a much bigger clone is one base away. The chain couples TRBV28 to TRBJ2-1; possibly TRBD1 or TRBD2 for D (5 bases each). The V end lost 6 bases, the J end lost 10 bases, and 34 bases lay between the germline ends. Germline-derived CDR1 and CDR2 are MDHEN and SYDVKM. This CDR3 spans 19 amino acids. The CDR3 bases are TGTGCCAGCAGAACTAGGAGTACTTGGCTGTCAAGTTCAAGGGACGAGCAGTTCTTC. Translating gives CASRTRSTWLSSSRDEQFF.

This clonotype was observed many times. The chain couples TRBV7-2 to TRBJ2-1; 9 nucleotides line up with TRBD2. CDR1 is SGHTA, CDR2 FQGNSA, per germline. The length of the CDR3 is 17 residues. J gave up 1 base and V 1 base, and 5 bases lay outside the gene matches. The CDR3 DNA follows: TGTGCCAGCAGCTTAGTGGCTAGCGGGGTGTCCTACAATGAGCAGTTCTTC. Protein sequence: CASSLVASGVSYNEQFF.

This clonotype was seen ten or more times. The CDR3: CASSHGTGDFPAQHF. CDR3 nucleotides: TGTGCCAGCAGTCACGGGACAGGAGATTTTCCAGCCCAGCATTTT. The rearrangement joins TRBV28 to TRBJ1-5; 8 nucleotides agree with TRBD1. V shed 5 bases and J 11 bases; nucleotides not matched to a gene: 14. This CDR3 is 15 amino acids long. Germline V lookup: CDR1 MDHEN, CDR2 SYDVKM.

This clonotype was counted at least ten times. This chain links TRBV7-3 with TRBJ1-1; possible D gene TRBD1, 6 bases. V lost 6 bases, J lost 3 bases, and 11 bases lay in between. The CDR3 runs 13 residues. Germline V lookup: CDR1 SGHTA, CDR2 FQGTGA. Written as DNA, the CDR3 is TGTGCCAGCAGGGGGGCGGGGGACACTGAAGCTTTCTTT. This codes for CASRGAGDTEAFF. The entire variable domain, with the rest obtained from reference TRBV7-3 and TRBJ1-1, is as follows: GAGVSQTPSNKVTEKGKYVELRCDPISGHTALYWYRQSLGQGPEFLIYFQGTGAADDSGLPNDRFFAVRPEGSVSTLKIQRTERGDSAVYLCASRGAGDTEAFFGQGTRLTVV.

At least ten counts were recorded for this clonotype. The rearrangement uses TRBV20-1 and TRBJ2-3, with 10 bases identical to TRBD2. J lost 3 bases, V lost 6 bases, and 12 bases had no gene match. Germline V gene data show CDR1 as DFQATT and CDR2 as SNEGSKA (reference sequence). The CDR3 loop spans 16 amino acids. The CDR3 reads CSATRSGRVLTDTQYF. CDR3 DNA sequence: TGCAGTGCGACCAGAAGCGGGAGGGTCCTTACAGATACGCAGTATTTT.